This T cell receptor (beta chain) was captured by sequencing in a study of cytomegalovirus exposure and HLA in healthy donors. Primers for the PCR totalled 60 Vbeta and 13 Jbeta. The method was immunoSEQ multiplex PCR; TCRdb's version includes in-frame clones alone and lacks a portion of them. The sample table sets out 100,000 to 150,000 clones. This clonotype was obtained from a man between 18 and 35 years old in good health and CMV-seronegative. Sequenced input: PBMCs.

CDR3 DNA sequence: TGTGCCAGCAGTTCCTACAGGCTGGCGGTGGGGTCCTATGGCTACACCTTC. Protein product: CASSSYRLAVGSYGYTF. The chain links TRBV11-1 to TRBJ1-2; tentative D call: TRBD1 (5 bases). Trimming took off 6 bases at V and 4 bases at J, with 24 bases between the two ends. From germline, CDR1 is SGHAT and CDR2 FQDESV (reference sequence). The CDR3 consists of 17 residues.